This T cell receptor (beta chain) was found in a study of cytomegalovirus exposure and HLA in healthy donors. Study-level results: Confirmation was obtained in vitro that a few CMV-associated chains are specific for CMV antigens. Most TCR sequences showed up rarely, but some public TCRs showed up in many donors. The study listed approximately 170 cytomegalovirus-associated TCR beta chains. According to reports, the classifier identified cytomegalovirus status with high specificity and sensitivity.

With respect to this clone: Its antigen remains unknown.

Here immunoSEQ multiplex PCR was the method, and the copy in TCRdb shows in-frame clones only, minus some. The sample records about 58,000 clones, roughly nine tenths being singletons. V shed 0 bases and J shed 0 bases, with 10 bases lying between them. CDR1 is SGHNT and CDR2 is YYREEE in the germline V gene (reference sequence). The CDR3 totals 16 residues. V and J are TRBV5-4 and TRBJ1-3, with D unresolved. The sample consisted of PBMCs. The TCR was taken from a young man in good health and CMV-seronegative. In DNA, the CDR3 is TGTGCCAGCAGCTTGGCCGGCGGGAGCTCTGGAAACACCATATATTTT. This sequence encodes CASSLAGGSSGNTIYF.